A selection of T cell receptor beta chains follows, all from one sample in a study of blood T cell repertoires in COVID-19. Clones were read by immunoSEQ multiplex PCR, and TCRdb kept only the in-frame ones, dropping some. The data hold more than 200,000 clones, with roughly 91% observed a single time. The specimen was PBMCs or T cells enriched from blood (not recorded which). These receptors came from a woman aged 25 to 39 with acute COVID-19. Both conserved end residues are trimmed from each CDR3.

cdr3_aa v_call cdr3_length
ASSEVGEAF TRBV2 9
ASSPSGGPYTDTQY TRBV18 14
ASSKVGRKRGQPQH TRBV21-1 14
ASSRQGRVEKLF TRBV5-1 12
ASSQPGQRGYT TRBV6-5 11
ASSRGQITDTQY TRBV7-9 12
ASSHGTGQDYGYT TRBV3-1/TRBV3-2 13
ASSSRTGGYEQY TRBV7-9 12
ASSGRWASREVYNEQF TRBV6-2/TRBV6-3 16
ASSSGQYEQY TRBV5-1 10
ASGSNYGYT TRBV12-5 9
ASSLNGGTGELF TRBV5-1 12
ASSSRDRGDQPQH TRBV7-7 13
AWRTRTYQGLEQY TRBV30 13
ASSFLGTDYGYT TRBV7-9 12
ASSLVPAGNPYEQY TRBV5-4 14
ASSDYFYNEQF TRBV10-2 11
AISGTSGGATDTQY TRBV10-3 14
ASSLDSYEQY TRBV6-5 10
ATSDPGQNEQF TRBV24-1 11
ASASLEISYNEQF TRBV19 13
ACGGRAKNIQY TRBV30 11
AWSEETGFNVLT TRBV30 12
ASSSQTDGSPLH TRBV7-2 12
ASSPWTGDGTGELF TRBV5-4 14
ASRASFNEKLF TRBV2 11
ASSLDPAYEQY TRBV7-2 11
AISEYREFGGANVLT TRBV10-3 15
ASSSRTGMGTDTQY TRBV19 14
ASSPVGLGEKLF TRBV5-1 12
SAAQNSEAF TRBV20-1 9
ASSSTGVGTEAF TRBV7-2 12
ASTRTSGQIYNEQF TRBV9 14
ASSPRTGVGRTEAF TRBV7-8 14
ASSRQGAGYT TRBV28 10
SASPAGDSYNEQF TRBV20-1 13
SVDRLGGTEAF TRBV29-1 11
ATSTDMGGGELF TRBV15 12
ASSLPNRVGYT TRBV27 11
ASSEYTEPYNEQF TRBV25-1 13
ASSRRTADPLH TRBV27 11
ASSLGTGGLEQY TRBV5-1 12
ASSLGHEEKLF TRBV18 11
ASSSLREARTDTQY TRBV7-6 14
ASSLEMTSGAYEQY TRBV5-4 14
ASSLGTGDLEAF TRBV5-1 12
ASGLTGVTNEKLF TRBV7-2 13
ASSLDRGRDEQF TRBV2 12
ASSAGMRETQY TRBV19 11
ASRGQSYYGYT TRBV6-5 11
ASSWTGQETQY TRBV6-5 11
ASSLARGLAGPKQF TRBV5-4 14
ASSFDRSSYEQY TRBV7-2 12
PGGTNEQY TRBV11-2 8
ASTGNEQY TRBV2 8
ASSQDRTEAF TRBV25-1 10
ASSLLRTDTQY TRBV4-2 11
ASSEAGQGHNQPQH TRBV6-1 14
ASSSGLAGYAGELF TRBV7-2 14
ASSGSDSSYNEQF TRBV7-3 13